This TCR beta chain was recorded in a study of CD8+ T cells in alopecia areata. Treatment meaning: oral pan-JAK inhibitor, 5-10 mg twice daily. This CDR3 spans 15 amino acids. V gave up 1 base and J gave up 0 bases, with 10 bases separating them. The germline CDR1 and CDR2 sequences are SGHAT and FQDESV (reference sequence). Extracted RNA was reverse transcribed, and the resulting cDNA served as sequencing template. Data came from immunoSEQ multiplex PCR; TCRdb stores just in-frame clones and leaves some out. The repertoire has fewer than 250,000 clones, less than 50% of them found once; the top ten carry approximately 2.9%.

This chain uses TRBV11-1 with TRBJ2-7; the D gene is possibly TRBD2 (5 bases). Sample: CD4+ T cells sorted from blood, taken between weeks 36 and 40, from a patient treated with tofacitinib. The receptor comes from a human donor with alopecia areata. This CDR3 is CASSLGPGFSYEQYF. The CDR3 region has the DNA TGTGCCAGCAGCTTAGGTCCGGGATTCTCCTACGAGCAGTACTTC.